Below are 25 T cell receptor beta chains sequenced from a single sample in a study of PD-1 blockade in classical Hodgkin lymphoma. Time point meaning: cycle 4 day 1 (C4D1), after less than 7 weeks of nivolumab. Each of the patients experienced relapse following autologous stem cell transplantation, and their brentuximab vedotin exposure differed. Magnetic negative selection was used to purify CD4+ T cells from thawed PBMCs. TCRdb keeps only in-frame clones here, not all; method: immunoSEQ multiplex PCR. The sample records 25,000 to 30,000 clones, roughly 80% being singletons. Material: CD4+ T cells from blood, obtained before the fourth cycle of nivolumab. The receptors originated from a human donor with classical Hodgkin lymphoma.

The chain employs TRBV6-6 and TRBJ1-2; 10 bases map to TRBD1. CDR3 size: 15 residues. The germline V gene has CDR1 MNHNY and CDR2 SVGAGI (reference sequence). V shed 5 bases and J 2 bases; nucleotides not matched to a gene: 5. CDR3 protein: CASSKPDRGNYGYTF. The CDR3 DNA is TGTGCCAGCAGTAAGCCGGACAGGGGGAACTATGGCTACACCTTC.

This chain joins TRBV28 and TRBJ1-5, with D possibly being TRBD1 (5 bases). Germline CDR1 MDHEN, CDR2 SYDVKM. V was shortened by 6 bases and J by 7 bases, with 16 bases between the two germline ends. There are 14 residues in the CDR3. The CDR3 loop is CASRLAGLGQPQHF. The CDR3 DNA follows: TGTGCCAGCAGACTAGCAGGGTTAGGGCAGCCCCAGCATTTT.

The chain carries TRBV6-4 and TRBJ2-1; TRBD2 matches 15 bases. CDR1 is MRHNA and CDR2 is SNTAGT in the germline V gene. The CDR3 totals 23 residues. V shed 2 bases and J 7 bases; nucleotides not matched to a gene: 24. The CDR3 here is CASSDPTLLGLAGGPRWENEQFF. CDR3 in DNA: TGTGCCAGCAGTGACCCAACCCTCCTTGGACTAGCGGGGGGGCCTCGATGGGAAAATGAGCAGTTCTTC.

The rearrangement links TRBV30 to TRBJ2-7; a weak D match, TRBD1 (5 bases). Trimming left V 6 bases short and J 6 bases short, with 21 bases between. This CDR3 region has 14 residues. Germline assignment: CDR1 GTSNPN and CDR2 SVGIG (reference sequence). The CDR3 protein is CACVIRGAYLEQYF. The CDR3 bases are TGTGCCTGTGTTATAAGGGGCGCTTATCTCGAGCAGTACTTC.

In DNA, the CDR3 is TGTGCCAAAAGACTAACCCCGGGACAGGCGTACTACGAGCAGTACTTC. Translation: CAKRLTPGQAYYEQYF. The chain recombines TRBV19 with TRBJ2-7; 8 bases agree with TRBD1. Trimming took 10 bases from V and 3 from J; bases not matched to a gene: 17. The CDR3 contains 16 residues. CDR1 is LNHDA, CDR2 SQIVND, per germline (reference sequence). Supplemented by reference TRBV19 and TRBJ2-7, the full variable domain reads DGGITQSPKYLFRKEGQNVTLSCEQNLNHDAMYWYRQDPGQGLRLIYYSQIVNDFQKGDIAEGYSVSREKKESFPLTVTSAQKNPTAFYLCAKRLTPGQAYYEQYFGPGTRLTVT.

The chain recombines TRBV5-4 with TRBJ1-4; D might be TRBD1 (6 bases). V was clipped by 8 bases and J by 8 bases, with 22 bases between them. The CDR3 runs 15 residues. Per the germline V gene, CDR1 is SGHNT and CDR2 is YYREEE (reference sequence). The CDR3 coding sequence is TGTGCCAGTATGAAGGGGGACGGACGCGGAGAAAAACTGTTTTTT. It specifies CASMKGDGRGEKLFF.

V gene TRBV10-1 combines with J gene TRBJ2-5, with D uncertain. The germline gives CDR1 WNHNN, CDR2 SYGVQD (reference sequence). Trimming stripped 0 bases from V and 9 bases from J, with 8 bases between. There are 12 residues in the CDR3. CDR3 coding DNA: TGCGCCAGCAGTGAGTCGGGCTTCGCCCAGTACTTC. It is translated as CASSESGFAQYF.

The J gene is TRBJ1-1, the V gene TRBV6-5; D not certain. The CDR3 is 16 amino acids. The ends were cut back, 2 bases at V and 0 bases at J, with 13 bases in the middle. Germline loops: CDR1 MNHEY, CDR2 SVGAGI. CDR3 nucleotide sequence: TGTGCCAGCAGTTACAGCCGCCGGATCATGAACACTGAAGCTTTCTTT. It codes for CASSYSRRIMNTEAFF.

V and J are TRBV5-1 and TRBJ1-3, with D possibly being TRBD1 (5 bases). V was shortened by 0 bases and J by 2 bases, with 15 bases between the two germline ends. Germline values: CDR1 SGHRS, CDR2 YFSETQ. The CDR3 has 17 amino acids. The CDR3 DNA sequence: TGCGCCAGCAGCTTGGTTACGGGGCAGGGAGCTGGAAACACCATATATTTT. It translates to CASSLVTGQGAGNTIYF.

This chain joins TRBV28 and TRBJ2-1; D perhaps matches TRBD2 (6 bases). V was pared by 7 bases and J by 3 bases, with 13 bases between. The germline gives CDR1 MDHEN, CDR2 SYDVKM. There are 14 residues in the CDR3. The DNA for the CDR3 is TGTGCCAGCACCGGCGTGGGGGGCTACAATGAGCAGTTCTTC. This encodes CASTGVGGYNEQFF.

The chain combines TRBV5-1 with TRBJ1-1, with unresolved D. Germline V gene lookup returns CDR1 SGHRS and CDR2 YFSETQ. V lost 0 bases and J 2 bases, leaving 11 bases between the germline ends. There are 15 residues in the CDR3. CDR3 amino acids: CASSLVTATNTEAFF. CDR3 nucleotide sequence: TGCGCCAGCAGCTTGGTTACGGCTACTAACACTGAAGCTTTCTTT.

V usage is TRBV5-1 and J usage is TRBJ1-2; D is perhaps TRBD1 (5 bases). CDR1 is SGHRS, CDR2 YFSETQ, per germline. This CDR3 is built from 16 residues. The V and J ends lost 0 bases and 7 bases respectively, with 19 bases between them. Here the CDR3 reads CASSLARGEGKRGYTF. The CDR3 coding sequence is TGCGCCAGCAGCTTGGCCCGAGGGGAGGGAAAGCGTGGCTACACCTTC.

The chain links TRBV5-1 to TRBJ2-3, with TRBD1 as a possible D gene (6 bases). Per the germline V gene, CDR1 is SGHRS and CDR2 is YFSETQ. The V and J ends lost 3 bases and 1 base respectively, with 12 bases between them. This CDR3 is 15 amino acids long. CDR3 amino acids: CASSSTGMGTDTQYF. DNA of the CDR3: TGCGCCAGCAGCTCTACAGGGATGGGCACAGATACGCAGTATTTT. The full variable domain, rest sourced from reference TRBV5-1 and TRBJ2-3, is KAGVTQTPRYLIKTRGQQVTLSCSPISGHRSVSWYQQTPGQGLQFLFEYFSETQRNKGNFPGRFSGRQFSNSRSEMNVSTLELGDSALYLCASSSTGMGTDTQYFGPGTRLTVL.

This clone was detected only a few times. The genes are TRBV5-1 and TRBJ1-3; D remains unclear. V was shortened by 2 bases and J by 3 bases, with 15 bases between the two germline ends. From germline, CDR1 is SGHRS and CDR2 YFSETQ. The CDR3 is 16 residues long. The CDR3 DNA sequence: TGCGCCAGCAGCTTAGTCCCGAGCGGGGTTGGAAACACCATATATTTT. It yields the protein CASSLVPSGVGNTIYF. Supplemented by reference TRBV5-1 and TRBJ1-3, the full variable domain reads KAGVTQTPRYLIKTRGQQVTLSCSPISGHRSVSWYQQTPGQGLQFLFEYFSETQRNKGNFPGRFSGRQFSNSRSEMNVSTLELGDSALYLCASSLVPSGVGNTIYFGEGSWLTVV.

This clone appeared a few times. The chain couples TRBV5-1 to TRBJ1-2, with D maybe TRBD1 (6 bases). Germline-derived CDR1 and CDR2 are SGHRS and YFSETQ. V gave up 3 bases and J gave up 8 bases, with 14 bases separating them. The CDR3 totals 13 residues. In nucleotides, the CDR3 is TGCGCCAGCAGCTCGACAGGCTTCGACGGCTACACCTTC. Translated: CASSSTGFDGYTF.

The rearrangement uses TRBV6-5 and TRBJ2-4; 7 bases are a match to TRBD1. CDR3 length: 15 amino acids. V shed 7 bases and J 0 bases; nucleotides not matched to a gene: 6. Germline CDR1 and CDR2: MNHEY and SVGAGI. In DNA, the CDR3 is TGTGCCAGCACAGGGACAGCAAAAGCCAAAAACATTCAGTACTTC. It codes for CASTGTAKAKNIQYF.

This CDR3 is CASKVGVAEAFF. CDR3 in DNA: TGTGCCAGTAAGGTTGGAGTGGCTGAAGCTTTCTTT. The genes are TRBV19 and TRBJ1-1; D unclear. This CDR3 has 12 amino acids. V was trimmed by 7 bases and J by 6 bases, leaving 12 bases between them. The V gene's germline CDR1 is LNHDA and CDR2 SQIVND (reference sequence).

The J gene is TRBJ2-1, the V gene TRBV2; TRBD2 agrees at 11 bases. Losses at the gene ends were 10 bases for V and 7 bases for J; bases not matched to a gene: 6. The germline V gene encodes CDR1 SNHLY and CDR2 FYNNEI. The CDR3 totals 13 residues. CDR3 amino acids: CATLAGGRNEQFF. DNA for the CDR3: TGTGCCACCCTAGCGGGGGGTAGGAATGAGCAGTTCTTC. Full variable domain (remainder filled in from reference TRBV2 and TRBJ2-1): EPEVTQTPSHQVTQMGQEVILRCVPISNHLYFYWYRQILGQKVEFLVSFYNNEISEKSEIFDDQFSVERPDGSNFTLKIRSTKLEDSAMYFCATLAGGRNEQFFGPGTRLTVL.

The chain links TRBV28 to TRBJ2-1, with D possibly being TRBD1 (6 bases). The CDR3 spans 12 residues. V lost 5 bases and J lost 8, with 10 bases in between. The germline V gene has CDR1 MDHEN and CDR2 SYDVKM. The CDR3 loop is CASSLTGDEQFF. The CDR3 region has the DNA TGTGCCAGCAGTCTGACAGGCGATGAGCAGTTCTTC.

The rearrangement links TRBV5-1 to TRBJ1-4, with no clear D. The CDR3 runs 13 residues. Looked up from germline, CDR1 is SGHRS and CDR2 is YFSETQ. Trimming took off 4 bases at V and 4 bases at J, with 8 bases between the two ends. The CDR3 reads CASSGKGNEKLFF. The CDR3 DNA is TGCGCCAGCAGCGGCAAGGGTAATGAAAAACTGTTTTTT.

The chain has TRBV5-1 and TRBJ1-6, with a weak D call TRBD1 (5 bases). Trimming stripped 5 bases from V and 11 bases from J, with 14 bases between. There are 13 residues in the CDR3. The V gene's germline CDR1 is SGHRS and CDR2 YFSETQ. CDR3 in DNA: TGCGCCAGCAGTGGGTCTCCGGGGGCACCCCTCCACTTT. It translates to CASSGSPGAPLHF.

The chain is built from TRBV5-1 and TRBJ2-3; D remains ambiguous. The V gene lost 1 base and the J gene lost 2 bases, with 14 bases spanning the gap. The CDR3 consists of 16 residues. Germline values: CDR1 SGHRS, CDR2 YFSETQ. CDR3 in amino acids: CASSLFSQTPTDTQYF. CDR3 DNA: TGCGCCAGCAGCTTGTTCTCGCAGACGCCCACAGATACGCAGTATTTT. Full variable domain (missing parts from reference TRBV5-1 and TRBJ2-3): KAGVTQTPRYLIKTRGQQVTLSCSPISGHRSVSWYQQTPGQGLQFLFEYFSETQRNKGNFPGRFSGRQFSNSRSEMNVSTLELGDSALYLCASSLFSQTPTDTQYFGPGTRLTVL.

The chain recombines TRBV2 with TRBJ2-1; D is unresolved. The CDR3 contains 13 residues. Germline CDR1 SNHLY, CDR2 FYNNEI. The V and J ends lost 3 bases and 5 bases respectively, with 8 bases between them. This chain's CDR3 is CASSEIENNEQFF. CDR3 bases: TGTGCCAGCAGTGAGATTGAGAACAATGAGCAGTTCTTC.

The V and J genes are TRBV27 and TRBJ1-1; D is undetermined. Per germline, CDR1 MNHEY and CDR2 SMNVEV (reference sequence). Trimming left V 6 bases short and J 4 bases short, with 6 bases between. The CDR3 has 11 amino acids. The CDR3 loop reads CASRTSTEAFF. DNA for the CDR3: TGTGCCAGCAGGACGAGCACTGAAGCTTTCTTT.

This chain joins TRBV18 and TRBJ2-5; no reliable D call. The CDR3 contains 12 residues. Germline V lookup: CDR1 KGHSH, CDR2 LQKENI. V lost 2 bases to trimming and J lost 4 bases, with 5 bases between them. The CDR3 DNA sequence: TGTGCCAGCTCACCATCAGGAGAGACCCAGTACTTC. Translation gives CASSPSGETQYF.